This is a list of T cell receptor beta chains from one sample in a study of OX40 agonist ivuxolimab in advanced cancers. The table came from immunoSEQ multiplex PCR; TCRdb's copy has only in-frame clones and leaves some out. This table has about 84,000 clones, around 94% appearing once. The sequences come from CD4+ or CD8+ T cells sorted from blood, collected in a trial of the OX40 agonist ivuxolimab. All receptors derive from an adult with an advanced solid tumor such as melanoma, head and neck, liver or kidney cancer. Each CDR3 is given with its conserved first and last residue. Some rows have no size entry. The others give once, few or many, or a class for an expanded clone.

abundance,j_gene,v_gene,CDR3aa
-,TRBJ2-1,TRBV7-3,CASSSISGTSGRNEQFF
once,TRBJ1-4,TRBV5-6,CASSLDLTVNNEKLFF
-,TRBJ2-1,TRBV9,CASSGSGRVEQFF
-,TRBJ1-6,TRBV7-9,CASSFVGGNSPLHF
-,TRBJ2-7,TRBV18,CASSPETSDTYEQYF
-,TRBJ2-7,TRBV18,CASSPPSTHREGGLEQYF
-,TRBJ2-1,TRBV4-3,CASSQTVYNEQFF
-,TRBJ2-7,TRBV27,CASSSQATYEQYF
-,TRBJ2-7,TRBV13,CASSLLGQAISYEQYF
-,TRBJ1-6,TRBV9,CASSASGGNGSPLHF
-,TRBJ2-3,TRBV6-5,CASSGGRADTQYF
-,TRBJ2-1,TRBV9,CASSVPGFPNNEQFF
-,TRBJ2-2,TRBV29-1,CSVEVWPGGSGTGELFF
-,TRBJ2-7,TRBV5-6,CASSLGGSNPYEQYF
-,TRBJ1-4,TRBV7-8,CASSFYGEDEKLFF
once,TRBJ2-7,TRBV28,CASSLYGRTHEQYF
-,TRBJ1-5,TRBV13,CASSLGQNSNQPQHF
-,TRBJ1-1,TRBV5-1,CASSLEGNINEAFF
once,TRBJ2-2,TRBV5-6,CASSSPAWDTGELFF
-,TRBJ2-7,TRBV11-2,CASSLAGLAGTYEQYF
once,TRBJ2-2,TRBV19,CASSIVVLAGHTGELFF
-,TRBJ2-2,TRBV5-6,CASSLGTSSHGELFF
-,TRBJ2-7,TRBV7-2,CASSLVQLSYEQYF
-,TRBJ2-7,TRBV7-9,CASSSPGHIEQYF
-,TRBJ1-4,TRBV9,CASSVGPLGGEGEKLFF
few,TRBJ2-7,TRBV9,CASSVEGYEQYF
-,TRBJ2-1,TRBV5-4,CASSFTSGSYNEQFF
-,TRBJ2-7,TRBV19,CASSIPRAGMQYEQYF
-,TRBJ2-3,TRBV9,CASSPASGSTDTQYF